A selection of T cell receptor beta chains follows, all from one sample in a study of T cells expressing NK-cell markers. From its re-call of the 5' RACE reads, TCRdb lists each CDR3 protein once, without DNA. This sample's table has 500,000 to 700,000 distinct CDR3 sequences. The sample was blood T cells: a sorted CD56 or NKG2C T cell subset, CD4+ or CD8+ T cells, or bulk PBMC T cells (not recorded which). The receptors were gathered from a young man in good health. CDR3s include the opening cysteine and the closing phenylalanine or tryptophan. Each record gives: V gene, J gene, CDR3 protein.

TRBV6-5,TRBJ2-1,CASSSSGTSTSDEQFF
TRBV12-3/TRBV12-4,TRBJ1-2,CASSLSVGYGYTF
TRBV7-2,TRBJ1-2,CASSLGGGASGYTF
TRBV20-1,TRBJ1-2,CSARLERGYYGYTF
TRBV12-3/TRBV12-4,TRBJ1-2,CASAPGAHGYTF
TRBV25-1,TRBJ2-7,CASRRGGYEQYF
TRBV11-3,TRBJ2-5,CASSLGWLVSAGEVGETQYF
TRBV7-3,TRBJ1-1,CASSLNGRGDTEAFF
TRBV15,TRBJ2-7,CATSRTDRATYEQYF
TRBV27,TRBJ2-5,CASSLLASGGVGVQYF
TRBV5-1,TRBJ2-1,CASSLVPGSYNEQFF
TRBV10-3,TRBJ2-6,CAISDSGGDSGANVLTF
TRBV10-3,TRBJ2-4,CAISESGVAKNIQYF
TRBV25-1,TRBJ1-2,CASSVGEGYGYTF
TRBV12-3/TRBV12-4,TRBJ2-1,CASSLTSANEQFF
TRBV7-7,TRBJ2-5,CATVRQGWKETQYF
TRBV12-3/TRBV12-4,TRBJ2-3,CASSPPDSPSTDTQYF
TRBV4-3,TRBJ2-1,CASSPGTGGWNEQFF
TRBV7-7,TRBJ2-1,CASSFGPNNEQFF
TRBV3-1,TRBJ1-1,CASSPRQLPNTEAFF
TRBV3-1,TRBJ2-1,CASSQGRIQQFF
TRBV28,TRBJ2-7,CASSLSLAGVWEQYF
TRBV6-2/TRBV6-3,TRBJ2-2,CASSPLMSGLGRELFF
TRBV7-8,TRBJ2-7,CASTPSGHSYEQYF
TRBV4-1,TRBJ2-5,CASSHERWGTQYF
TRBV7-2,TRBJ1-2,CASSLVGVGFYSYTF
TRBV27,TRBJ1-6,CASSLSQGRNSPLHF
TRBV5-1,TRBJ2-7,CASTKGTGKVFEQYF
TRBV12-3/TRBV12-4,TRBJ2-4,CASSRRDENIQYF
TRBV7-6,TRBJ2-1,CASSLSDTFSYNEQFF
TRBV5-1,TRBJ1-1,CASTGRTEREAFF
TRBV12-3/TRBV12-4,TRBJ1-2,CASSLESAAYGYTF
TRBV7-2,TRBJ2-7,CASSLAPASGSNYEQYF
TRBV6-1,TRBJ2-3,CASRIGTGGTDTQYF
TRBV20-1,TRBJ2-7,CSASVDSYSYEQYF
TRBV15,TRBJ2-2,CATSREAGGFERSGELFF
TRBV7-9,TRBJ2-4,CASSLMSRAENIQYF
TRBV30,TRBJ2-2,CAWRSWTSGRPNTGELFF
TRBV5-1,TRBJ2-1,CASSLPTSGKYNEQFF
TRBV3-1,TRBJ2-7,CASSQDPRRVYEQYF
TRBV27,TRBJ2-1,CASSFRRGAGNEQFF
TRBV5-5,TRBJ2-3,CASSLMGQGAGDTQYF
TRBV5-1,TRBJ2-1,CASSLVPPATGSSYNEQFF
TRBV6-4,TRBJ2-2,CASSQRTGRGTGELFF
TRBV7-6,TRBJ2-3,CASSLSASGAFTDTQYF
TRBV6-5,TRBJ2-1,CASSKGQYEQFF
TRBV10-2,TRBJ1-2,CASSESGGLGYTF
TRBV14,TRBJ1-1,CASSPWLGGTEAFF